This T cell receptor (beta chain) was obtained from a study of regulatory T cells in long-lasting Graves disease. Study-level background: Persistence in Graves' disease denoted antithyroid drug use beyond 5 years alongside positive TSH receptor antibodies. Notes on the study in general: Among samples with persistent disease, TRBV28, TRBJ1-2 and TRBJ2-5 were favored. The study found persistent patients shared more public clonotypes (roughly 2,600) than new patients (over 900).

This clonotype was picked up many times. The antigen is not known. The CDR3 totals 14 residues. Germline CDR1 reads SGHRS; CDR2 reads YFSETQ. V was clipped by 2 bases and J by 4 bases, with 13 bases between them. Documented time point: persistent/refractory GD, antithyroid drugs over 5 years with positive TRAb. Construction of the TCR library relied on RNA isolated from PBMCs. Libraries of TCR beta came from iRepertoire HTBI primers plus Arm-PCR of CDR3 regions. In the original analysis: Identification across samples found 60 to 75 TRBV and fewer than 15 TRBJ segments. TCRdb called the multiplex PCR reads again in MiXCR, with one record for every CDR3 protein. TCRdb's processing, not the study's, gives the V and J calls here. The sample contains around 460,000 distinct CDR3 sequences, roughly 22% of which appear only once.

This sequence joins TRBV5-1 and TRBJ2-7; possibly TRBD1 for D (5 bases). The sequencing here drew on peripheral blood mononuclear cells (PBMCs), taken when the disease was refractory, from a patient treated with antithyroid drugs. This sequence was found in a female donor with Graves disease. The DNA for the CDR3 is TGCGCCAGCAGCTTCGACAGCGATCTGTACGAGCAGTACTTC. It codes for CASSFDSDLYEQYF.